This T cell receptor beta chain was identified in a study of CD8+CD57+ T cells in acquired aplastic anemia listed by TCRdb under 2018. In the study overall: DNA extracted from sorted CD4+ and CD8+ cells had a mean of roughly 3.4 ug, with a range of about 0.2 to 30 ug. CD8+CD57+ expansion was defined as a frequency above the mean frequency observed in healthy subjects. Study-wide findings and limitations: Although 25 to 30 CD8+ CDR3 sequences were shared by patients and controls, these sequences appeared highly expressed in patients and within the immunodominant clones of patients. CD8+ Simpson's diversity did not differ significantly between patients and healthy controls (P=0.060).

Flow cytometry had shown CD8+CD57+ cell expansion in the patients selected for sequencing. Every patient had a diagnosis of severe acquired aplastic anemia based on International Study of Aplastic Anemia and Agranulocytosis and Camitta criteria. Patients had received no therapy at the time of blood sampling. In this study, sorted CD4+ and CD8+ T cells from the blood of healthy subjects and of severe aplastic anemia patients had their TCR repertoires deep-sequenced. In the USA, patient enrollment took place under clinicaltrials.gov protocols 00001620, 01623167, 00001397, 00071045, 00081523 and 00961064. Ficoll-Paque density gradient centrifugation was used to isolate peripheral blood mononuclear cells. CD4+ and CD8+ T cells were sorted by FACS or magnetic beads before DNA extraction. Profiling of TCR beta VDJ combinations and CDR3 sequences used genomic DNA as the template. An Illumina HiSeq 2000 was the platform used for TCR repertoire sequencing. Concerning the study's data processing: Repertoires were assessed using TRBV/TRBJ rearrangement plots, CDR3 size and DJ length profiles, and Simpson's diversity index. Whichever DNA sequence was most abundant in the deep sequencing data was defined as the immunodominant clone. CDR3 amino acid sequences were checked for sharing between subjects and were compared against published repertoires and the VDJdb database. TCRdb passed the public sequencing reads through fastp at Q25 and MiXCR, retaining productive beta sequences. Each CDR3 protein gets just one entry, which takes the most common genes and DNA from the rows behind it. The V and J calls reflect TCRdb's pipeline rather than the authors' work. The sample yields more than 150,000 distinct CDR3 sequences; under 50% were counted once. 1.8% of the sample is held by the ten biggest clonotypes.

Measured from the cysteine to the phenylalanine, the CDR3 is 15 residues long. The only DNA kept is the CDR3, 45 bases in frame from the first base. In the germline V gene, CDR1 corresponds to SGHDT and CDR2 to YYEEEE. V gives up 3 bases and J gives up 6 bases, and the segment between their germline ends measures 16 bases. This clonotype has just a few counts. The specificity of this receptor is unknown. No clone much larger than this one lies a single base away; base qualities are absent. This TCR was sampled from a human donor with aplastic anemia. Sample: sorted CD4+, CD8+, or CD8+CD57+ T cells (not recorded which) from PBMCs. The chain is made from TRBV5-6 and TRBJ2-1; TRBD2 is perhaps the D gene, given 7 matching bases. The encoded CDR3 is CASSSRGAGANEQFF. The nucleotides read TGTGCCAGCAGCTCCCGGGGGGCTGGGGCCAATGAGCAGTTCTTC.